These 28 T cell receptor beta chains were sequenced from one sample in a study of T cells in localized non-small cell lung cancer. Sequencing was performed with immunoSEQ multiplex PCR; in TCRdb, only in-frame clones are kept and a portion is missing. The sample carries 50,000 or so clones, around four fifths recorded once. Sequencing was performed on peripheral blood, taken before any cancer treatment. These receptors were taken from a female donor aged 60 or older with stage II squamous cell lung carcinoma.

This clone is medium-sized. This chain connects TRBV28 to TRBJ1-2, with D tentatively TRBD1 (5 bases). The germline V and J ends were trimmed by 8 bases and 7 bases, with 17 bases remaining between them. Per germline, CDR1 MDHEN and CDR2 SYDVKM. This CDR3 has 13 residues. CDR3 region: CASGLGRGGGYTF. Here the CDR3 DNA reads TGTGCCAGCGGGCTAGGGAGGGGTGGTGGCTACACCTTC.

The rearrangement joins TRBV27 to TRBJ2-5, with 13 bases fitting TRBD2. Germline V CDR1 and CDR2: MNHEY, SMNVEV (reference sequence). Unmatched junction bases numbered 11, after V lost 5 bases and J lost 5 bases. The CDR3 runs 17 residues. CDR3 coding DNA: TGTGCCAGCAGTCTGACTAGCGGGGGGACCCAGACGGAGACCCAGTACTTC. This encodes CASSLTSGGTQTETQYF.

This clone was observed a handful of times. The rearrangement uses TRBV19 and TRBJ1-6, with 9 bases lining up with TRBD1. The V gene's germline CDR1 is LNHDA and CDR2 SQIVND (reference sequence). This CDR3 region has 17 residues. V gave up 2 bases and J gave up 9 bases; unmatched junction bases: 11. The CDR3 nucleotides are TGTGCCAGTAGTATAAAAGTATTGGGACAGGGCAGTTCACCCCTCCACTTT. This gives the protein CASSIKVLGQGSSPLHF.

The chain has TRBV4-1 and TRBJ2-1; D is possibly TRBD1 (8 bases). Trimming took off 4 bases at V and 5 bases at J, with 12 bases between the two ends. There are 14 residues in the CDR3. The germline V gene has CDR1 MGHRA and CDR2 YSYEKL. The CDR3 coding sequence is TGCGCCAGCAGCCCAACAGGGGGGGACAATGAGCAGTTCTTC. This gives the protein CASSPTGGDNEQFF.

CDR3 sequence: CASSSGQGATEAFF. In DNA, the CDR3 is TGCGCCAGCAGCTCGGGACAGGGGGCCACTGAAGCTTTCTTT. This chain joins TRBV5-1 and TRBJ1-1; 12 bases line up with TRBD1. The CDR3 consists of 14 residues. V lost 3 bases, J lost 4 bases, and 1 base stayed unmatched. Germline V gene lookup returns CDR1 SGHRS and CDR2 YFSETQ. Supplemented by reference TRBV5-1 and TRBJ1-1, the full variable domain reads KAGVTQTPRYLIKTRGQQVTLSCSPISGHRSVSWYQQTPGQGLQFLFEYFSETQRNKGNFPGRFSGRQFSNSRSEMNVSTLELGDSALYLCASSSGQGATEAFFGQGTRLTVV.

The chain is built from TRBV7-2 and TRBJ2-1; no clear D gene. V gave up 5 bases and J gave up 0 bases, with 11 bases separating them. The germline gives CDR1 SGHTA, CDR2 FQGNSA. This CDR3 contains 15 residues. The CDR3 here is CASSGRVSSYNEQFF. The DNA of the CDR3 is TGTGCCAGCAGCGGTCGAGTGTCCTCCTACAATGAGCAGTTCTTC.

This chain joins TRBV5-4 and TRBJ2-4; a possible D gene is TRBD1 (6 bases). The V gene's germline CDR1 is SGHNT and CDR2 YYREEE (reference sequence). Trimming pared 4 bases from V and 1 base from J, leaving 12 bases between. The CDR3 loop spans 15 amino acids. The CDR3 here is CASSLTGLAKNIQYF. CDR3 in DNA: TGTGCCAGCAGCCTTACAGGGCTGGCCAAAAACATTCAGTACTTC.

The chain recombines TRBV2 with TRBJ1-6; possibly TRBD1 for D (6 bases). The CDR3 consists of 13 residues. Trimming shortened V by 11 bases and J by 1 base, and 9 bases separated the two germline ends. Per germline, CDR1 SNHLY and CDR2 FYNNEI. CDR3 sequence: CACQGSYNSPLHF. In DNA form, the CDR3 reads TGTGCCTGTCAGGGGTCCTATAATTCACCCCTCCACTTT.

The V and J genes are TRBV2 and TRBJ2-4; 8 bases are shared with TRBD2. Germline V gene sequence: CDR1 SNHLY, CDR2 FYNNEI. This CDR3 is 16 amino acids long. After removal of 2 bases from V and 0 bases from J, the junction contained 3 bases not matched to a gene. For the CDR3, the DNA is TGTGCCAGCAGTGAACTAGCGGGTATAGCCAAAAACATTCAGTACTTC. Protein: CASSELAGIAKNIQYF.

The chain joins TRBV19 to TRBJ2-4, with D perhaps given as TRBD1 or TRBD2 (5 bases each). Trimming took off 9 bases at V and 8 bases at J, with 17 bases between the two ends. This CDR3 comprises 13 residues. Germline V gives CDR1 LNHDA, CDR2 SQIVND (reference sequence). This CDR3 is CASSRGLIDIQYF. The DNA of the CDR3 is TGTGCCAGCTCCCGGGGCCTTATTGACATTCAGTACTTC.

The chain uses TRBV7-9 and TRBJ2-7; TRBD1 might be the D (5 bases). V shed 5 bases and J shed 2 bases, with 13 bases lying between them. Germline V lookup: CDR1 SEHNR, CDR2 FQNEAQ (reference sequence). The CDR3 covers 14 residues. The CDR3 DNA is TGTGCCAGCAGCACCTTACAGGTCCCCTACGAGCAGTACTTC. Translated, it gives CASSTLQVPYEQYF.

The CDR3 here is CASSYSGGTGELFF. DNA for the CDR3: TGTGCCAGCAGTTACTCGGGCGGCACCGGGGAGCTGTTTTTT. The J gene is TRBJ2-2, the V gene TRBV6-5, with D unresolved. V was pared by 0 bases and J by 4 bases, with 6 bases between. CDR1 and CDR2 (germline): MNHEY, SVGAGI. The CDR3 covers 14 residues.

V usage is TRBV15 and J usage is TRBJ2-1, with TRBD2 identical over 9 bases. V was pared by 2 bases and J by 6 bases, with 5 bases of the junction left unmatched. There are 15 residues in the CDR3. Per germline, CDR1 LNHNV and CDR2 YYDKDF (reference sequence). The CDR3 sequence is CATSRTGTSRNEQFF. For the CDR3, the DNA is TGTGCCACCAGCAGAACCGGGACTAGCCGCAATGAGCAGTTCTTC.

The rearrangement uses TRBV4-3 and TRBJ2-3; TRBD2 matches at 12 bases. V trimming: 0 bases; J trimming: 0 bases; junction bases outside the gene matches: 4. The CDR3 loop spans 18 amino acids. Looked up from germline, CDR1 is LGHNA and CDR2 is YSLEER. The CDR3 DNA reads TGCGCCAGCAGCCAAGAAGGGACTAGCGGGTACAGCACAGATACGCAGTATTTT. Encoded protein: CASSQEGTSGYSTDTQYF.

This clone was picked up one time. This chain uses TRBV29-1 with TRBJ1-1; D is uncertain. The CDR3 is 12 residues long. The V gene's germline CDR1 is SQVTM and CDR2 ANQGSEA. V was clipped by 4 bases and J by 8 bases, with 14 bases between them. In nucleotides, the CDR3 is TGCAGCGTTGTCGGGGAGGAATTGGAAGCTTTCTTT. It is translated as CSVVGEELEAFF.

This clone was observed a handful of times. The chain combines TRBV2 with TRBJ1-1; the D gene is possibly TRBD1 (5 bases). The CDR3 has 12 residues. In germline, CDR1 is SNHLY, CDR2 FYNNEI. V gave up 6 bases and J gave up 6 bases, with 11 bases separating them. The CDR3 nucleotides are TGTGCCAGCAGAGGCGACAGCCCTGAAGCTTTCTTT. It specifies CASRGDSPEAFF.

The rearrangement links TRBV5-6 to TRBJ1-1, with D possibly being TRBD1 (5 bases). Trimming took off 0 bases at V and 11 bases at J, with 14 bases between the two ends. The germline CDR1 and CDR2 sequences are SGHDT and YYEEEE. The CDR3 length is 13 residues. As DNA, the CDR3 is TGTGCCAGCAGCTTGGAGGGGAGGGGTGTGGCTTTCTTT. It translates to CASSLEGRGVAFF.

V usage is TRBV19 and J usage is TRBJ2-2; 7 bases are a match to TRBD1. Trimming took 4 bases from V and 4 from J; bases not matched to a gene: 9. The germline V gene encodes CDR1 LNHDA and CDR2 SQIVND (reference sequence). This CDR3 is 16 amino acids long. This chain's CDR3 is CASSNFRGGTTGELFF. The DNA of the CDR3 is TGTGCCAGTAGTAACTTCAGAGGGGGCACCACCGGGGAGCTGTTTTTT. Using reference TRBV19 and TRBJ2-2 for the parts outside the CDR3, the full variable domain is DGGITQSPKYLFRKEGQNVTLSCEQNLNHDAMYWYRQDPGQGLRLIYYSQIVNDFQKGDIAEGYSVSREKKESFPLTVTSAQKNPTAFYLCASSNFRGGTTGELFFGEGSRLTVL.

This rearrangement joins TRBV9 to TRBJ1-2, with TRBD1 matching over 7 bases. The CDR3 is made up of 14 amino acids. Trimming cost V 2 bases and J 3 bases; bases outside gene matches: 4. Germline V gene data show CDR1 as SGDLS and CDR2 as YYNGEE. The CDR3 spells CASSVSGTDYGYTF. The CDR3, as DNA: TGTGCCAGCAGCGTTTCCGGGACAGACTATGGCTACACCTTC.

V gene TRBV10-3 combines with J gene TRBJ2-3; 7 bases align to TRBD2. CDR3 length: 15 amino acids. The germline gives CDR1 ENHRY, CDR2 SYGVKD. Trimming removed 4 bases from V and 6 bases from J; junction bases left unmatched: 10. CDR3 sequence (DNA): TGTGCCATCAGTGGGGACGGGGGGATGATCGATACGCAGTATTTT. Translation: CAISGDGGMIDTQYF.

Judged by abundance, this clone is medium-sized. The CDR3 region has the DNA TGTGCCAGCAGCGTAGGGTTCGACTACGAGCAGTACTTC. Amino acid sequence: CASSVGFDYEQYF. V gene TRBV9 combines with J gene TRBJ2-7; D unresolved. The CDR3 is 13 amino acids. Between the trimmed V and J ends, which lost 0 bases and 3 bases, there was a span of 7 bases. Germline assignment: CDR1 SGDLS and CDR2 YYNGEE.

This rearrangement joins TRBV19 to TRBJ2-3, with 7 bases that match TRBD1. After removal of 6 bases from V and 5 bases from J, the junction contained 8 bases not matched to a gene. The CDR3 has 14 residues. Looked up from germline, CDR1 is LNHDA and CDR2 is SQIVND (reference sequence). The CDR3 region is CASSFRGQKDTQYF. The CDR3 nucleotides read TGTGCCAGTAGCTTTAGGGGGCAGAAAGATACGCAGTATTTT.

The gene calls are TRBV5-1 and TRBJ2-5; D unclear. V was clipped by 0 bases and J by 2 bases, with 8 bases between them. Germline V CDR1 and CDR2: SGHRS, YFSETQ. The CDR3 is made up of 14 amino acids. CDR3 sequence: CASSLGHAQETQYF. The CDR3 DNA follows: TGCGCCAGCAGCTTGGGGCACGCACAAGAGACCCAGTACTTC.

The CDR3 protein is CASSRVGLAGTYGETQYF. DNA for the CDR3: TGCGCCAGCAGCCGGGTGGGACTAGCGGGGACCTATGGGGAGACCCAGTACTTC. The V gene is TRBV4-1, the J gene TRBJ2-5; TRBD2 matches 13 bases. The J segment lost 5 bases and the V segment lost 4 bases, leaving 13 bases of the junction unmatched. The CDR3 runs 18 residues. Germline V CDR1 and CDR2: MGHRA, YSYEKL.

The CDR3 DNA reads TGTGCCAGCAGTGACGCTCACAGGGTCAATCAGCCCCAGCATTTT. Protein product: CASSDAHRVNQPQHF. The chain has TRBV2 and TRBJ1-5; the D gene is possibly TRBD1 (6 bases). This CDR3 region has 15 residues. V was shortened by 3 bases and J by 3 bases, with 12 bases between the two germline ends. Germline V gene lookup returns CDR1 SNHLY and CDR2 FYNNEI.

The chain combines TRBV2 with TRBJ2-5; TRBD1 aligns across 8 bases. Germline trimming cut 5 bases from V and 5 bases from J; bases unmatched to any gene: 4. The CDR3 contains 13 residues. Germline assignment: CDR1 SNHLY and CDR2 FYNNEI. The CDR3: CASSRQGQETQYF. CDR3 sequence (DNA): TGTGCCAGCAGTCGACAGGGGCAGGAGACCCAGTACTTC. Full variable domain (missing parts from reference TRBV2 and TRBJ2-5): EPEVTQTPSHQVTQMGQEVILRCVPISNHLYFYWYRQILGQKVEFLVSFYNNEISEKSEIFDDQFSVERPDGSNFTLKIRSTKLEDSAMYFCASSRQGQETQYFGPGTRLLVL.

The CDR3: CASSNRGRSNQPQHF. Written as DNA, the CDR3 is TGTGCCAGCAGCAATAGGGGGAGAAGCAATCAGCCCCAGCATTTT. The genes are TRBV21-1 and TRBJ1-5; the tabulated D call, TRBD1, remains unverified against the DNA. TRBV21-1 is recorded as a pseudogene. This CDR3 is built from 15 residues.

This clone has a handful of counts. The rearrangement uses TRBV11-3 and TRBJ2-4, with 9 nucleotides matching TRBD1. The CDR3 is 18 residues long. V lost 0 bases, J lost 2 bases, and 8 bases stayed unmatched. The germline V gene has CDR1 SGHNT and CDR2 YENEEA. This CDR3 is CASSLDGPGQGSKNIQYF. DNA of the CDR3: TGTGCCAGCAGCTTAGATGGACCCGGACAGGGGTCCAAAAACATTCAGTACTTC.